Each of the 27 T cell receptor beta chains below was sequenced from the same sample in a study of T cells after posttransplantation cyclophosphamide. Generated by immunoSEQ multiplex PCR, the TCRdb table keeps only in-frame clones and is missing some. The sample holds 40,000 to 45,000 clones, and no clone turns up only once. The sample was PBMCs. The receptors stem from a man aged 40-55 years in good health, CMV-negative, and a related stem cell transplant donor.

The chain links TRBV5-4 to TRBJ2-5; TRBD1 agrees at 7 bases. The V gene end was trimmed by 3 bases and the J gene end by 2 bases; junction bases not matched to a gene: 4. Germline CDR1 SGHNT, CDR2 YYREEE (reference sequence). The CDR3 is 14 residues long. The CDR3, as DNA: TGTGCCAGCAGCTCCGGGACAGCTCAAGAGACCCAGTACTTC. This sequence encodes CASSSGTAQETQYF. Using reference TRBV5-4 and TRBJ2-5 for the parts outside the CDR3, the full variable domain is ETGVTQSPTHLIKTRGQQVTLRCSSQSGHNTVSWYQQALGQGPQFIFQYYREEENGRGNFPPRFSGLQFPNYSSELNVNALELDDSALYLCASSSGTAQETQYFGPGTRLLVL.

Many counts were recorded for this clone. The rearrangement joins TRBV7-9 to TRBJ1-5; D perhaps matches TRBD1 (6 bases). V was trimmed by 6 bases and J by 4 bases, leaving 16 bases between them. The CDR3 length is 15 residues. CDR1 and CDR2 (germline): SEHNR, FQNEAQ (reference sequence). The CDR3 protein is CASSFSGERNQPQHF. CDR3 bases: TGTGCCAGCAGTTTTTCAGGGGAACGGAATCAGCCCCAGCATTTT.

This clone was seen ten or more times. The CDR3 spells CASSRTLLDRNEQFF. CDR3 nucleotide sequence: TGCGCCAGCAGCCGGACTTTGCTCGATCGCAATGAGCAGTTCTTC. This rearrangement joins TRBV4-1 to TRBJ2-1; D perhaps matches TRBD2 (5 bases). CDR1 MGHRA and CDR2 YSYEKL come from the germline V gene. The CDR3 extends over 15 amino acids. Trimming left V 4 bases short and J 6 bases short, with 16 bases between.

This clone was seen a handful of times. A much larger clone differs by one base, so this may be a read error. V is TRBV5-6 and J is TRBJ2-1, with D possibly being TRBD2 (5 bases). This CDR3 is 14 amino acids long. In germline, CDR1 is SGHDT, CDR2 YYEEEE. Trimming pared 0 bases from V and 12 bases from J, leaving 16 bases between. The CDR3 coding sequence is TGTGCCAGCAGCTTGGAGACTGGGTCAGGAGGGCAGTTCTTC. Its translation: CASSLETGSGGQFF.

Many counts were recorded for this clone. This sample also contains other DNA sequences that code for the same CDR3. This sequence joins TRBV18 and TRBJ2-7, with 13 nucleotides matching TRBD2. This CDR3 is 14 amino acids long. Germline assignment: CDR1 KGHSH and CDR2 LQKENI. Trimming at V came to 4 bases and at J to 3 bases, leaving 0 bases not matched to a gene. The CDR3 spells CASSRTSGSYEQYV. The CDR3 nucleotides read TGTGCCAGCTCACGGACTAGCGGGAGCTACGAGCAGTACGTC.

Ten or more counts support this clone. CDR3 amino acids: CSVEEGWTAYNEQFF. The CDR3 DNA sequence: TGCAGCGTTGAAGAGGGATGGACTGCCTACAATGAGCAGTTCTTC. The chain employs TRBV29-1 and TRBJ2-1, with D maybe TRBD2 (5 bases). CDR1 SQVTM and CDR2 ANQGSEA come from the germline V gene. CDR3 length: 15 amino acids. The V end was cut by 0 bases, the J end by 2 bases, with 11 bases between.

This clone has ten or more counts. The CDR3 region has the DNA TGCGCCAGCACCCCCTCGTCAGTTATGGTAACCGGGGAGCTGTTTTTT. Protein product: CASTPSSVMVTGELFF. The chain joins TRBV5-1 to TRBJ2-2; D is unclear. This CDR3 is built from 16 residues. CDR1 is SGHRS and CDR2 is YFSETQ in the germline V gene. The ends were cut back, 6 bases at V and 5 bases at J, with 20 bases in the middle.

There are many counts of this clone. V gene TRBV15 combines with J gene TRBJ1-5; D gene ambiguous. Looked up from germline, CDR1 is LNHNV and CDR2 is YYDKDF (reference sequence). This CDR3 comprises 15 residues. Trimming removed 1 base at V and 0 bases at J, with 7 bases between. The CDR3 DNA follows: TGTGCCACCAGCAGAGCACCAGATAGCAATCAGCCCCAGCATTTT. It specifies CATSRAPDSNQPQHF.

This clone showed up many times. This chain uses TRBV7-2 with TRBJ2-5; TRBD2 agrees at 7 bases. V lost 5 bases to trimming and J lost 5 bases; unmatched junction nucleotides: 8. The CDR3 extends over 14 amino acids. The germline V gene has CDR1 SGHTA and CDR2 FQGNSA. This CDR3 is CASSPELASETQYF. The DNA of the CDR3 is TGTGCCAGCAGCCCCGAACTAGCGTCGGAGACCCAGTACTTC.

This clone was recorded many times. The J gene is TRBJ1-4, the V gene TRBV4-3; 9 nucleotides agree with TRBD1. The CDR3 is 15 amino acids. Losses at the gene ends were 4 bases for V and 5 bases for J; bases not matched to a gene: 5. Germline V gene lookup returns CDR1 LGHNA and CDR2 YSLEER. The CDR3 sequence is CASSPGQGNNEKLFF. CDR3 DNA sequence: TGCGCCAGCAGCCCTGGACAGGGGAACAATGAAAAACTGTTTTTT.

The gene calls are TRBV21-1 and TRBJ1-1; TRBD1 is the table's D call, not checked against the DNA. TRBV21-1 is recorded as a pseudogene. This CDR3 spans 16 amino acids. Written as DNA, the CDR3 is TGTGCCAGCAGCAAAGGAGAGGGACAGGGAAGCACTGAAGCTTTCTTT. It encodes CASSKGEGQGSTEAFF.

The CDR3 is CASSYDSLNQPQHF. CDR3 sequence (DNA): TGTGCCAGCAGCTACGACAGCCTTAATCAGCCCCAGCATTTT. This chain links TRBV6-5 with TRBJ1-5; a possible D gene is TRBD1 (5 bases). Germline-derived CDR1 and CDR2 are MNHEY and SVGAGI. The CDR3 has 14 amino acids. V lost 6 bases to trimming and J lost 4 bases, with 13 bases between them.

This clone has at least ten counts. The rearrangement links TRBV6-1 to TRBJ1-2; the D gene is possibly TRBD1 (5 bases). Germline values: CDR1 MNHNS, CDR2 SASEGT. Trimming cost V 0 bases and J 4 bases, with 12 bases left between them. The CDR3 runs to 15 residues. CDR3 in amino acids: CASSEAGAPGYGYTF. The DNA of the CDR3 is TGTGCCAGCAGTGAAGCAGGGGCGCCTGGCTATGGCTACACCTTC.

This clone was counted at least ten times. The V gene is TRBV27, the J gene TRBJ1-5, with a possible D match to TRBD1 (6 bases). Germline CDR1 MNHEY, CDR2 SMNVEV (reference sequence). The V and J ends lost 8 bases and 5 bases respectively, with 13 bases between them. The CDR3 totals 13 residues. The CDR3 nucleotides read TGTGCCAGCGGGGGCCCCCTCTATCAGCCCCAGCATTTT. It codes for CASGGPLYQPQHF.

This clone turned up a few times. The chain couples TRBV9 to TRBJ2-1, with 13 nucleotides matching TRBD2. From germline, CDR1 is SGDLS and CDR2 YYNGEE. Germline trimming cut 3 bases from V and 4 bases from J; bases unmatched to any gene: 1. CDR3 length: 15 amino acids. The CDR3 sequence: CASSGGLAGYNEQFF. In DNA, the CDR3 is TGTGCCAGCAGCGGGGGACTAGCGGGGTACAATGAGCAGTTCTTC. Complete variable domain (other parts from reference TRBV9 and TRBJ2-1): DSGVTQTPKHLITATGQRVTLRCSPRSGDLSVYWYQQSLDQGLQFLIQYYNGEERAKGNILERFSAQQFPDLHSELNLSSLELGDSALYFCASSGGLAGYNEQFFGPGTRLTVL.

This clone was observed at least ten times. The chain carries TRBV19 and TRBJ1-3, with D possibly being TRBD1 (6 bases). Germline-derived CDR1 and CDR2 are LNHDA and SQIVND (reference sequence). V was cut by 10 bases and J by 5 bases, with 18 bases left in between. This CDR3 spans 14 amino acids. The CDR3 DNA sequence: TGTGCCACCGCGGACAGTTCCGAGAGAAACACCATATATTTT. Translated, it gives CATADSSERNTIYF.

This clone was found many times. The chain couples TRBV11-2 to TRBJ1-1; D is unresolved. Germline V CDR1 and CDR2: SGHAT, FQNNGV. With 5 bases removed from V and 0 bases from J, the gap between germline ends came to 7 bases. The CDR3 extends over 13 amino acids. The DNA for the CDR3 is TGTGCCAGCAGCAACAGCTTGAACACTGAAGCTTTCTTT. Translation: CASSNSLNTEAFF.

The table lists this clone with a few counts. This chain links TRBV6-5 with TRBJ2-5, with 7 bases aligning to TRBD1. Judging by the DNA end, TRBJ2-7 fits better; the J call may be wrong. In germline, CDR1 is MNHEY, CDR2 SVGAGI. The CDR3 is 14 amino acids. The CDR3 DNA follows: TGTGCCAGCAGCAGACAGGGAAGCTCCTACGAGCAGTACTTC. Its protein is CASSRQGSSYEQYF.

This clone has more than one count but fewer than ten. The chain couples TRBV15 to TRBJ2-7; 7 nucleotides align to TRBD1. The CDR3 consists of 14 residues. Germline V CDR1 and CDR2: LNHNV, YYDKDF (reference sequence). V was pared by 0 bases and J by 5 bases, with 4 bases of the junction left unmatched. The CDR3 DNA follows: TGTGCCACCAGCAGAGACGACAGGGCCCACGAGCAGTACGTC. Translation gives CATSRDDRAHEQYV.

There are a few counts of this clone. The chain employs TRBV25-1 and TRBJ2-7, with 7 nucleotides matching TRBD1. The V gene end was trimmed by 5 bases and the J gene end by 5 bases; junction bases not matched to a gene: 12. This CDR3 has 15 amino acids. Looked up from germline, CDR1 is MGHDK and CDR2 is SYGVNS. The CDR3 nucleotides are TGTGCCAGCAGTCCATATCCCGGGACAGTCAACGAGCAGTACTTC. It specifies CASSPYPGTVNEQYF.

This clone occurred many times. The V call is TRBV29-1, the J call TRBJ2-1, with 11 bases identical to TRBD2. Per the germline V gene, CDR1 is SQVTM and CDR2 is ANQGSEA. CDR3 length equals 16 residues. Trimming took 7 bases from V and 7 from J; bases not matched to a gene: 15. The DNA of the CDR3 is TGCAGCGGGACCCAGGGTAGCGGGAGGGCAGGGAATGAGCAGTTCTTC. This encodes CSGTQGSGRAGNEQFF.

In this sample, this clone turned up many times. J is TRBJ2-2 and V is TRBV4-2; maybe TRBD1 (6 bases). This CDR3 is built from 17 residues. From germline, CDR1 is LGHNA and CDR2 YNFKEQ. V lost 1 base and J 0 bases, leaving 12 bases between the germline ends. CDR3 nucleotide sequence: TGTGCCAGCAGCCAAGGTTACAGGACAGCGAACACCGGGGAGCTGTTTTTT. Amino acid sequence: CASSQGYRTANTGELFF.

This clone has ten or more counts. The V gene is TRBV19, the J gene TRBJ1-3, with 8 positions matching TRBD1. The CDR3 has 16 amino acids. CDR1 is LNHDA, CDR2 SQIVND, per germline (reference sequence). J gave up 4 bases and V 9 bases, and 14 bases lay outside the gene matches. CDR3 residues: CASHFLQGAYGNTIYF. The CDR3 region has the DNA TGTGCCAGCCATTTCCTCCAGGGGGCTTACGGAAACACCATATATTTT.

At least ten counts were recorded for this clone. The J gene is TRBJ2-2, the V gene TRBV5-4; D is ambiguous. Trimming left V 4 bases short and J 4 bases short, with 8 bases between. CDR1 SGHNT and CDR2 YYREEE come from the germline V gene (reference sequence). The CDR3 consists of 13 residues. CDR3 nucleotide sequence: TGTGCCAGCAGCCGAGAAACCACCGGGGAGCTGTTTTTT. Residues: CASSRETTGELFF.

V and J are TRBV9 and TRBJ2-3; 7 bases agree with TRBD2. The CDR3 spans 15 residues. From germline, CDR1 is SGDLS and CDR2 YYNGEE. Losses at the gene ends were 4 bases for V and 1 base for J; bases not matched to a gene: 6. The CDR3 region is CASSRTSGGTDTQYF. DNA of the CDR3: TGTGCCAGCAGCCGAACGAGCGGGGGCACAGATACGCAGTATTTT.

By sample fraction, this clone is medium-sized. The CDR3 DNA reads as TGTGCCAGTAGTAGTAGGGGGTACACCGGGGAGCTGTTTTTT. Its protein product is CASSSRGYTGELFF. The rearrangement uses TRBV19 and TRBJ2-2, with D perhaps matching TRBD1 (6 bases). The CDR3 runs to 14 residues. From germline, CDR1 is LNHDA and CDR2 SQIVND (reference sequence). The ends were cut back, 4 bases at V and 3 bases at J, with 9 bases in the middle.

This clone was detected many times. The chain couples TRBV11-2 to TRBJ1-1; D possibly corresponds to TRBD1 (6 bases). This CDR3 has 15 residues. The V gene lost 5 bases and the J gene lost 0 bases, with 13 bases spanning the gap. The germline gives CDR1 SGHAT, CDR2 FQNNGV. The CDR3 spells CASSKNGGLNTEAFF. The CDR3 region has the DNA TGTGCCAGCAGCAAGAACGGGGGGCTGAACACTGAAGCTTTCTTT.